A selection of T cell receptor beta chains follows, all from one sample in a study of regulatory T cells in long-lasting Graves disease. TCRdb analysed the multiplex PCR reads with MiXCR anew, one entry per CDR3 protein. This table holds 680,000 or so distinct CDR3 sequences, approximately 15% found once. The sample was also linked to a second study, of T cells in Graves' hyperthyroidism and ophthalmopathy.

Specimen: peripheral blood mononuclear cells (PBMCs), collected at new diagnosis, from a patient treated with antithyroid drugs. The receptors here all came from a woman aged 25 to 39 with Graves disease. Both conserved end residues are part of each CDR3. D genes are given only for firm matches. Size is stated for part of the rows, as once, few or many counts, or as a class when the clone is expanded.

clone_size: -
j_call: TRBJ2-1
v_call: TRBV12-3/TRBV12-4
d_call: -
cdr3_aa: CTSSRQNEQFF
cdr3_nt: TGTACCAGCAGCCGTCAGAATGAGCAGTTCTTC

clone_size: -
j_call: TRBJ2-7
v_call: TRBV6-1
d_call: -
cdr3_aa: CASTRTDYEQYF
cdr3_nt: TGTGCCAGCACCCGGACAGACTACGAGCAGTACTTC

clone_size: many
j_call: TRBJ2-5
v_call: TRBV7-2
d_call: -
cdr3_aa: CASSFRMGAVVETQYF
cdr3_nt: TGTGCCAGCAGTTTTAGAATGGGGGCGGTTGTAGAGACCCAGTACTTC

clone_size: -
j_call: TRBJ2-1
v_call: TRBV7-2
d_call: TRBD2
cdr3_aa: CASSFRTLGTSAYNEQFF
cdr3_nt: TGTGCCAGCAGCTTCCGTACCCTGGGGACTAGCGCATACAATGAGCAGTTCTTC

clone_size: few
j_call: TRBJ2-7
v_call: TRBV4-1
d_call: TRBD1
cdr3_aa: CASSQDRWTGNYEQYF
cdr3_nt: TGCGCCAGCAGCCAAGATCGGTGGACAGGGAATTACGAGCAGTACTTC

clone_size: many
j_call: TRBJ1-5
v_call: TRBV2
d_call: -
cdr3_aa: CASSGDVGNQPQHF
cdr3_nt: TGTGCCAGCTCGGGCGACGTTGGCAATCAGCCCCAGCATTTT

clone_size: many
j_call: TRBJ1-2
v_call: TRBV28
d_call: -
cdr3_aa: CASSLWVDYGYTF
cdr3_nt: TGTGCCAGCAGTTTGTGGGTGGACTATGGCTACACCTTC

clone_size: -
j_call: TRBJ1-1
v_call: TRBV18
d_call: -
cdr3_aa: CASSPLDSGKAFF
cdr3_nt: TGTGCCAGCTCACCACTGGACTCCGGGAAAGCTTTCTTT

clone_size: few
j_call: TRBJ1-1
v_call: TRBV29-1
d_call: TRBD1
cdr3_aa: CSGEGAQNTEAFF
cdr3_nt: TGCAGCGGGGAGGGGGCCCAGAACACTGAAGCTTTCTTT

clone_size: few
j_call: TRBJ1-1
v_call: TRBV11-2
d_call: -
cdr3_aa: CASSRWGREAFF
cdr3_nt: TGTGCCAGCAGCCGCTGGGGGCGGGAAGCTTTCTTT

clone_size: many
j_call: TRBJ1-2
v_call: TRBV5-1
d_call: -
cdr3_aa: CASSLSEESNYGYTF
cdr3_nt: TGCGCCAGCAGCTTGTCGGAGGAGTCTAACTATGGCTACACCTTC

clone_size: few
j_call: TRBJ1-5
v_call: TRBV2
d_call: -
cdr3_aa: CASSGTPPQPQHF
cdr3_nt: TGTGCCAGCAGTGGGACTCCTCCACAGCCCCAGCATTTT

clone_size: -
j_call: TRBJ1-5
v_call: TRBV24-1
d_call: -
cdr3_aa: CATSNQPQHF
cdr3_nt: TGTGCCACTTCTAATCAGCCCCAGCATTTT